This entry lists 5 T cell receptor beta chains sequenced from one sample in a study of CD8 T cells in Susac syndrome. The RNA input was about 0.45 to 1 ug, and it was reverse transcribed with random hexamers. MiXCR, run by TCRdb on the immunoSEQ multiplex PCR reads, gives a single entry per CDR3 protein. The sample lists over 100,000 distinct CDR3 sequences, about 93% seen once, with about 0.15% in the top ten. The material sequenced was CD4+ T cells from PBMCs. Every receptor here comes from a human donor in good health.

The chain joins TRBV6-5 to TRBJ1-2, with D hard to call. The V gene lost 3 bases and the J gene lost 5 bases, with 19 bases spanning the gap. Germline V lookup: CDR1 MNHEY, CDR2 SVGAGI. This CDR3 spans 16 amino acids. The CDR3 is CASSYRKGLSIYGYTF. The CDR3 region has the DNA TGTGCCAGCAGTTATCGAAAGGGTCTATCTATATATGGCTACACCTTC.

This clonotype is a singleton in its sample. The chain is built from TRBV7-3 and TRBJ1-2; D is unclear. This CDR3 contains 16 residues. CDR1 is SGHTA and CDR2 is FQGTGA in the germline V gene. Trimming cost V 1 base and J 5 bases, with 17 bases left between them. The CDR3 DNA sequence: TGTGCCAGCAGCTTAAGGGAGCTCCGGGAAGTTTATGGCTACACCTTC. Residues: CASSLRELREVYGYTF.

The chain has TRBV7-9 and TRBJ1-1; TRBD1 might be the D (6 bases). CDR3 size: 14 residues. Looked up from germline, CDR1 is SEHNR and CDR2 is FQNEAQ (reference sequence). The CDR3 region is CASTLGTPNTEAFF. The CDR3 region has the DNA TGTGCGTCGACCCTCGGGACACCGAACACTGAAGCTTTCTTT.

The V and J genes are TRBV23-1 and TRBJ1-1; 7 bases agree with TRBD1. TRBV23-1 is an ORF; its function is uncertain. Trimming cost V 1 base and J 0 bases; bases outside gene matches: 14. The CDR3 extends over 19 amino acids. DNA of the CDR3: TGCGCCAGCAGTCAATTGGACAGGAGGCCCCCCCAGATGAACACTGAAGCTTTCTTT. Its translation: CASSQLDRRPPQMNTEAFF.

CDR3 sequence reads: CASSYSGQGRGTEAFF. The CDR3 bases are TGTGCCAGCAGTTACTCGGGACAGGGGAGAGGCACTGAAGCTTTCTTT. The chain recombines TRBV6-2 or TRBV6-3 with TRBJ1-1; TRBD1 agrees at 10 bases. From germline, CDR1 is MNHEY and CDR2 SVGEGT. V lost 0 bases and J lost 4; bases outside the gene matches: 5. This CDR3 is built from 16 residues.